These T cell receptor beta chains were read from a single sample in a study of breast tumors, draining lymph nodes, adjacent tissues. Each CDR3 protein gets one entry after TCRdb re-called the multiplex PCR reads with MiXCR. This table has about 89,000 distinct CDR3 sequences, around 30% appearing once. The sample comprised axillary lymph node tissue. All receptors come from a female donor with breast cancer. Some clones in this sample may be carry-over from other donors' samples. Both conserved end residues are part of each CDR3. D genes are given only for firm matches. Some rows have no size entry. The others give once, few or many, or a class for an expanded clone.

d_gene	v_gene	j_gene	abundance	len	CDR3nt	CDR3aa
NA	TRBV9	TRBJ2-5	many	14	TGTGCCAGCAGTACGGCCGCTCAGGGAGAGACCCAGTACTTC	CASSTAAQGETQYF
NA	TRBV7-9	TRBJ1-4	many	15	TGTGCCAGCAGCGGGATTCGGGACGGAGATGAAAAACTGTTTTTT	CASSGIRDGDEKLFF
TRBD1	TRBV5-8	TRBJ1-3	many	17	TGTGCCAGCAGCATCGGGACAGGGGGTCTCTCTGGAAACACCATATATTTT	CASSIGTGGLSGNTIYF
NA	TRBV5-1	TRBJ2-1	many	13	TGCGCCAGCAGCTTGGGAGCATACAATGAGCAGTTCTTC	CASSLGAYNEQFF
NA	TRBV5-1	TRBJ2-3	many	15	TGCGCCAGCAGCTTGGATACTTTAAGCACAGATACGCAGTATTTT	CASSLDTLSTDTQYF
NA	TRBV7-9	TRBJ1-1	many	17	TGTGCCAGCAGCTTAGAGGGACAAGGGGGATGGAACACTGAAGCTTTCTTT	CASSLEGQGGWNTEAFF
TRBD1	TRBV6-5	TRBJ2-1	many	14	TGTGCCAGCAGTCGACAGGGGTATAACAATGAGCAGTTCTTC	CASSRQGYNNEQFF
TRBD1	TRBV14	TRBJ1-2	many	14	TGTGCCAGCAGCCAAGGGCGACAGGGAGTCGGCTACACCTTC	CASSQGRQGVGYTF
NA	TRBV20-1	TRBJ2-7	many	11	TGCAGTATGACTTTCGCCTACGAGCAGTACTTC	CSMTFAYEQYF
TRBD1	TRBV20-1	TRBJ1-3	many	14	TGCAGTGCTAGAGATCCGACAGGGCTAAACACCATATATTTT	CSARDPTGLNTIYF
NA	TRBV3-1	TRBJ2-7	many	16	TGTGCCAGCAGCCCGGCGTTCGGATTAGCAACCTACGAGCAGTACTTC	CASSPAFGLATYEQYF
NA	TRBV24-1	TRBJ2-1	many	13	TGTGCCACCAGTGATTTCAACGGGGATGAGCAGTTCTTC	CATSDFNGDEQFF
TRBD1	TRBV20-1	TRBJ2-6	NA	16	TGCAGTGCTAGGATAGGGACAGTCTCTGGGGCCAACGTCCTGACTTTC	CSARIGTVSGANVLTF
TRBD2	TRBV7-9	TRBJ2-7	NA	18	TGTGCCAGCAGCTTAGCCCCTCGCAGCGGGAGGGTCAGGCGCGAGCAGTACTTC	CASSLAPRSGRVRREQYF
TRBD1	TRBV27	TRBJ2-3	NA	17	TGTGCCAGCAGTAGGAGGACAGGGCCAGGGGCTACAGATACGCAGTATTTT	CASSRRTGPGATDTQYF
NA	TRBV9	TRBJ2-1	NA	18	TGTGCCAGCAGCTCCGCTAGAGCCAAAAACATTCAGTCCAATGAGCAGTTCTTC	CASSSARAKNIQSNEQFF
NA	TRBV5-1	TRBJ2-1	many	14	TGCGCCAGCAGCCCCTCGACGAGGAACAATGAGCAGTTCTTC	CASSPSTRNNEQFF
NA	TRBV11-2	TRBJ2-5	many	14	TGTGCCAGCAGCTTGGAGGTACGGGGAGAGACCCAGTACTTC	CASSLEVRGETQYF
TRBD2	TRBV6-2/TRBV6-3	TRBJ2-7	NA	15	TGTGCCAGCAGTCTCTCCGGGACTAGCGGCCACGAGCAGTACTTC	CASSLSGTSGHEQYF
NA	TRBV11-2	TRBJ2-3	many	18	TGTGCCAGCAGCTTAGAGGGGTTTGGTGCGGGAAGGGGAGATACGCAGTATTTT	CASSLEGFGAGRGDTQYF
TRBD2	TRBV7-9	TRBJ2-7	many	14	TGTGCCAGCAGCTCGGGGACTAGGCTATACGAGCAGTACTTC	CASSSGTRLYEQYF
NA	TRBV6-2/TRBV6-3	TRBJ2-7	many	15	TGTGCCAGCAGTTACTCTTCGGCCTCTACCTACGAGCAGTACTTC	CASSYSSASTYEQYF
TRBD1	TRBV5-1	TRBJ2-1	NA	20	TGCGCCAGCAATTCTCCCCGGGACAGGGGTCTCGGGAGACTCACCAGTGAGCAGTTCTTC	CASNSPRDRGLGRLTSEQFF
NA	TRBV12-3/TRBV12-4	TRBJ2-1	many	14	TGTGCCAGCAGAAAGCCGGGGGCGGACAATGAGCAGTTCTTC	CASRKPGADNEQFF
NA	TRBV3-1	TRBJ1-2	many	13	TGTGCCAGCAGCCAAGTCGAGGGCAGAGGCTACACCTTC	CASSQVEGRGYTF
TRBD1	TRBV9	TRBJ2-5	NA	18	TGTGCCAGCAGCCGTAGCCTAAGCTCCGGGACAGGGGGGGAGACCCAGTACTTC	CASSRSLSSGTGGETQYF
NA	TRBV6-7	TRBJ2-2	NA	16	TGTGCCAGCAGTCACTCGATCGGGAGAATGACCGGGGAGCTGTTTTTT	CASSHSIGRMTGELFF
NA	TRBV29-1	TRBJ1-2	many	11	TGCAGCACCCTGACGGTTTATGGCTACACCTTC	CSTLTVYGYTF
TRBD2	TRBV9	TRBJ2-7	many	16	TGTGCCAGCAGCGGCCCGCCGGGACTAGGAACTGGGGAGCAGTACTTC	CASSGPPGLGTGEQYF
TRBD1	TRBV7-2	TRBJ1-6	many	14	TGTGCCAGCAGCTTAGAGGGGACAGGACCACTATTCCACTTT	CASSLEGTGPLFHF
NA	TRBV10-1	TRBJ1-1	NA	13	TGCGCCAGCAGTGAGAGGGTGAACACTGGAGCTTTCTTT	CASSERVNTGAFF
TRBD1	TRBV20-1	TRBJ1-5	many	15	TGCAGTGTCGCCTCGACAGGGGGTAGCAATCAGCCCCAGCATTTT	CSVASTGGSNQPQHF
NA	TRBV20-1	TRBJ2-4	NA	16	TGCAGTGCTAGCGGGCCCTTAGGGAACCCAAAAAGCATTCAGTACTTC	CSASGPLGNPKSIQYF
NA	TRBV7-9	TRBJ2-7	once	14	TGTGCCAGCAGCTTAGTATACGGGGGACACGAGCAGTACTTC	CASSLVYGGHEQYF
TRBD1	TRBV7-2	TRBJ2-1	many	14	TGTGCCAGCAGCTTCCGGGACAGGGCGGCTGAGCAGTTCTTC	CASSFRDRAAEQFF
TRBD2	TRBV15	TRBJ2-7	NA	15	TGTGCCACCGGCGGAGCGGGGGAGGGAGACGGCGGGCAGTACTTC	CATGGAGEGDGGQYF
NA	TRBV15	TRBJ2-5	many	14	TGTGCCACCAGCAGAGATAGGAAAGGAGAGACCCAGTACTTC	CATSRDRKGETQYF
NA	TRBV19	TRBJ2-6	many	14	TGTGCCAGTAGTAGCCAGACTGGGGCCAACGTCCTGACTTTC	CASSSQTGANVLTF
NA	TRBV2	TRBJ1-1	once	14	TGTGCCAGCGGTGACGGAGGGGAGAACACTGAAGCTTTCTTT	CASGDGGENTEAFF
NA	TRBV28	TRBJ2-3	NA	13	TGTGCCAGCGTGGTCGGACGAACAGATACGCAGTATTTT	CASVVGRTDTQYF